A single sample is the source of the 20 T cell receptor beta chains below, sequenced in a study of blood T cell repertoires in COVID-19 (dated by TCRdb to about 2020). Library prep was done by the immunoSEQ multiplex PCR assay. Entries here come from immuneACCESS through TCRdb and include only in-frame sequences with V and J called. Some clones fail to appear in such tables; in the studies checked, an unresolved V gene covers under half of the shortfall, and the cause of the remainder is unknown. Across this sample there are 130,000 to 150,000 clones, with 81% seen only once. About 8% of the sample goes to the ten largest clones. Material: peripheral blood. The receptor source for this set is a human donor with acute or convalescent COVID-19. The donor label of this sample is uncertain.

The chain has TRBV6-5 and TRBJ2-5, with a tentative D call TRBD2 (5 bases). The CDR3 extends over 15 amino acids. Germline lookup yields CDR1 MNHEY and CDR2 SVGAGI. Trimming removed 2 bases from V and 0 bases from J, with 10 bases in between. Here the CDR3 reads CASSYTGMYQETQYF. For the CDR3, the DNA is TGTGCCAGCAGTTACACCGGGATGTACCAAGAGACCCAGTACTTC.

The rearrangement uses TRBV19 and TRBJ1-1; D may be TRBD1 (5 bases). V gave up 7 bases and J gave up 1 base, with 13 bases separating them. Per germline, CDR1 LNHDA and CDR2 SQIVND (reference sequence). The CDR3 is 14 amino acids. As DNA, the CDR3 is TGTGCCAGTAACAGTAGACAGAGGAACACTGAAGCTTTCTTT. Amino acids: CASNSRQRNTEAFF.

The chain employs TRBV2 and TRBJ1-2; no definite D call. CDR1 is SNHLY and CDR2 is FYNNEI in the germline V gene. The CDR3 contains 14 residues. Trimming left V 5 bases short and J 4 bases short, with 14 bases between. Here the CDR3 reads CASSLARGSYGYTF. CDR3 nucleotide sequence: TGTGCCAGCAGTCTCGCGCGGGGTAGCTATGGCTACACCTTC.

This chain links TRBV5-1 with TRBJ1-4; no clear D. Trimming shortened V by 3 bases and J by 8 bases, and 14 bases separated the two germline ends. From germline, CDR1 is SGHRS and CDR2 YFSETQ. CDR3 size: 14 residues. The CDR3 nucleotides are TGCGCCAGCAGCTCCGGGTCGATCGACGAAAAACTGTTTTTT. It encodes CASSSGSIDEKLFF.

The chain has TRBV12-5 and TRBJ2-5; possibly TRBD2 for D (6 bases). CDR3 size: 14 residues. V lost 5 bases, J lost 5 bases, and 15 bases lay in between. From germline, CDR1 is LGHNT and CDR2 FRNRAP. CDR3 coding DNA: TGTGCTAGTGGTGATAGCGGAAGTGGGGAGACCCAGTACTTC. Its protein product is CASGDSGSGETQYF.

The chain joins TRBV7-6 to TRBJ1-5; D is possibly TRBD1 (5 bases). Germline V gene lookup returns CDR1 SGHVS and CDR2 FNYEAQ. Deletions cut 2 bases from V and 3 bases from J, with 11 bases between. This CDR3 has 15 residues. The CDR3 nucleotides read TGTGCCAGCAGCTTATATGAAGGGGTCAATCAGCCCCAGCATTTT. Translating it yields CASSLYEGVNQPQHF.

The chain couples TRBV7-8 to TRBJ1-1; D possibly corresponds to TRBD1 (6 bases). The CDR3 has 15 residues. Germline assignment: CDR1 SGHVS and CDR2 FQNEAQ. V was trimmed by 5 bases and J by 2 bases, leaving 15 bases between them. The chain's CDR3 is CASSPLWGQNTEAFF. The CDR3 nucleotides are TGTGCCAGCAGCCCTTTGTGGGGACAAAACACTGAAGCTTTCTTT.

The DNA for the CDR3 is TGTGCCAGCAGCGCCGGGACAGGGGGCGAGCAGTACTTC. This gives the protein CASSAGTGGEQYF. The chain employs TRBV7-6 and TRBJ2-7; 11 bases line up with TRBD1. Germline assignment: CDR1 SGHVS and CDR2 FNYEAQ. V dropped 5 bases and J dropped 6; count of bases not matched to a gene: 3. The CDR3 contains 13 residues.

The V gene is TRBV27, the J gene TRBJ1-2; perhaps TRBD1 as D (6 bases). V was pared by 4 bases and J by 2 bases, with 8 bases between. CDR1 is MNHEY and CDR2 is SMNVEV in the germline V gene (reference sequence). The CDR3 has 13 residues. In DNA, the CDR3 is TGTGCCAGCAGTTCGGACAGAAACTATGGCTACACCTTC. Amino acid sequence: CASSSDRNYGYTF.

This clone was seen only once. This sequence joins TRBV4-2 and TRBJ2-7, with TRBD1 identical over 8 bases. CDR3 length: 17 residues. The V and J ends lost 1 base and 3 bases, in that order; junction bases with no gene match: 11. The germline gives CDR1 LGHNA, CDR2 YNFKEQ. The CDR3 loop reads CASSQGTGNPQLYEQYF. The CDR3 DNA sequence: TGTGCCAGCAGCCAAGGGACAGGGAATCCTCAACTCTACGAGCAGTACTTC.

The rearrangement links TRBV7-9 to TRBJ2-1; TRBD1 matches 11 bases. Trimming removed 8 bases from V and 4 bases from J; junction bases left unmatched: 4. This CDR3 has 14 amino acids. Germline-derived CDR1 and CDR2 are SEHNR and FQNEAQ (reference sequence). CDR3: CASGQGAFYNEQFF. In DNA form, the CDR3 reads TGTGCCAGCGGACAGGGGGCCTTTTACAATGAGCAGTTCTTC.

The gene calls are TRBV24-1 and TRBJ2-1; 9 bases match TRBD1. This CDR3 region has 17 residues. Trimming took 3 bases from V and 7 from J; bases not matched to a gene: 12. The V gene's germline CDR1 is KGHDR and CDR2 SFDVKD. CDR3 DNA: TGTGCCACCAGTGATAAAATAAGGGACAGGGAGAGAAATGAGCAGTTCTTC. Amino acid sequence: CATSDKIRDRERNEQFF.

This clone was counted between two and nine times. The chain couples TRBV7-9 to TRBJ2-1; possible D gene TRBD1, 6 bases. The CDR3 spans 14 residues. V was pared by 5 bases and J by 5 bases, with 13 bases between. Germline values: CDR1 SEHNR, CDR2 FQNEAQ (reference sequence). In DNA, the CDR3 is TGTGCCAGCAGCCCCCGAGGGGGAGACAATGAGCAGTTCTTC. Protein sequence: CASSPRGGDNEQFF.

The rearrangement links TRBV3-1 (or the pseudogene TRBV3-2) to TRBJ1-2; D perhaps matches TRBD1 (6 bases). The V end was cut by 3 bases, the J end by 7 bases, with 12 bases between. Germline V CDR1 and CDR2: LGHDT, YNNKEL (reference sequence). The length of the CDR3 is 13 residues. The CDR3 sequence: CASSQGTRGGYTF. CDR3 DNA: TGTGCCAGCAGCCAGGGGACCAGGGGTGGCTACACCTTC.

The chain combines TRBV6-6 with TRBJ2-3; 7 bases are a match to TRBD2. V gave up 9 bases and J gave up 1 base; unmatched junction bases: 13. The CDR3 is 16 residues long. Germline CDR1 is MNHNY and CDR2 is SVGAGI (reference sequence). The CDR3 DNA is TGTGCCAGTGCTAGCGGAGGGGCCGTGGGCACAGATACGCAGTATTTT. Its protein is CASASGGAVGTDTQYF.

The CDR3 is CASSSPGQGDQPQHF. CDR3 sequence (DNA): TGTGCCAGCAGTTCTCCGGGACAGGGAGACCAGCCCCAGCATTTT. The chain couples TRBV6-6 to TRBJ1-5; 9 bases are shared with TRBD1. The V gene's germline CDR1 is MNHNY and CDR2 SVGAGI (reference sequence). This CDR3 contains 15 residues. Germline trimming cut 4 bases from V and 7 bases from J; bases unmatched to any gene: 8.

The chain couples TRBV6-5 to TRBJ1-2; no definite D call. Trimming took off 2 bases at V and 3 bases at J, with 10 bases between the two ends. CDR3 length: 14 amino acids. The germline V gene has CDR1 MNHEY and CDR2 SVGAGI. The CDR3 spells CASSYGRVHYGYTF. The CDR3 coding sequence is TGTGCCAGCAGTTACGGGCGGGTTCACTATGGCTACACCTTC.

The V and J genes are TRBV6-6 and TRBJ2-2, with TRBD1 identical over 8 bases. The CDR3 has 14 amino acids. Per the germline V gene, CDR1 is MNHNY and CDR2 is SVGAGI (reference sequence). V dropped 6 bases and J dropped 4; count of bases not matched to a gene: 4. For the CDR3, the DNA is TGTGCCAGCAGCGTACAGGGGGGCACCGGGGAGCTGTTTTTT. This codes for CASSVQGGTGELFF.

This clone was observed a few times. This rearrangement joins TRBV19 to TRBJ1-2, with a tentative D call TRBD1 (6 bases). There are 14 residues in the CDR3. Trimming shortened V by 5 bases and J by 8 bases, and 18 bases separated the two germline ends. Germline lookup yields CDR1 LNHDA and CDR2 SQIVND (reference sequence). CDR3 loop: CASSPTGGRGGYTF. The CDR3 DNA sequence: TGTGCCAGTAGTCCGACGGGGGGGCGTGGAGGCTACACCTTC.

The chain is built from TRBV2 and TRBJ2-5, with 9 bases aligning to TRBD2. The ends lost 8 bases at V and 5 bases at J; junction bases unmatched: 12. The V gene's germline CDR1 is SNHLY and CDR2 FYNNEI. There are 15 residues in the CDR3. The CDR3 protein is CASVIRRGGMETQYF. Here the CDR3 DNA reads TGTGCCAGCGTGATTCGGCGGGGGGGTATGGAGACCCAGTACTTC. The full variable domain, its missing parts supplied by reference TRBV2 and TRBJ2-5, is EPEVTQTPSHQVTQMGQEVILRCVPISNHLYFYWYRQILGQKVEFLVSFYNNEISEKSEIFDDQFSVERPDGSNFTLKIRSTKLEDSAMYFCASVIRRGGMETQYFGPGTRLLVL.